This TCR beta chain was obtained from a study of OX40 agonist ivuxolimab in advanced cancers. Study-wide results and limits: CD8+ T cells were the subset that, on average, had more expanded clones than CD4+.

Germline CDR1 is SGHTA and CDR2 is FQGNSA. This CDR3 comprises 15 residues. V was shortened by 5 bases and J by 2 bases, with 16 bases between the two germline ends. TCRdb's copy holds only in-frame clones and misses some; the assay was immunoSEQ multiplex PCR. The sample has some 47,000 clones; approximately 79% are singletons. On this clone itself: Its matching antigen is unknown.

The sequencing used CD4+ or CD8+ T cells sorted from blood, collected in a trial of the OX40 agonist ivuxolimab. The clonotype was recovered from an adult with an advanced solid tumor such as melanoma, head and neck, liver or kidney cancer. This rearrangement joins TRBV7-2 to TRBJ2-7; tentatively, D is TRBD1 (5 bases). In nucleotides, the CDR3 is TGTGCCAGCAGCCAGGGCGGCCCTCTCACCTACGAGCAGTACTTC. This sequence encodes CASSQGGPLTYEQYF.